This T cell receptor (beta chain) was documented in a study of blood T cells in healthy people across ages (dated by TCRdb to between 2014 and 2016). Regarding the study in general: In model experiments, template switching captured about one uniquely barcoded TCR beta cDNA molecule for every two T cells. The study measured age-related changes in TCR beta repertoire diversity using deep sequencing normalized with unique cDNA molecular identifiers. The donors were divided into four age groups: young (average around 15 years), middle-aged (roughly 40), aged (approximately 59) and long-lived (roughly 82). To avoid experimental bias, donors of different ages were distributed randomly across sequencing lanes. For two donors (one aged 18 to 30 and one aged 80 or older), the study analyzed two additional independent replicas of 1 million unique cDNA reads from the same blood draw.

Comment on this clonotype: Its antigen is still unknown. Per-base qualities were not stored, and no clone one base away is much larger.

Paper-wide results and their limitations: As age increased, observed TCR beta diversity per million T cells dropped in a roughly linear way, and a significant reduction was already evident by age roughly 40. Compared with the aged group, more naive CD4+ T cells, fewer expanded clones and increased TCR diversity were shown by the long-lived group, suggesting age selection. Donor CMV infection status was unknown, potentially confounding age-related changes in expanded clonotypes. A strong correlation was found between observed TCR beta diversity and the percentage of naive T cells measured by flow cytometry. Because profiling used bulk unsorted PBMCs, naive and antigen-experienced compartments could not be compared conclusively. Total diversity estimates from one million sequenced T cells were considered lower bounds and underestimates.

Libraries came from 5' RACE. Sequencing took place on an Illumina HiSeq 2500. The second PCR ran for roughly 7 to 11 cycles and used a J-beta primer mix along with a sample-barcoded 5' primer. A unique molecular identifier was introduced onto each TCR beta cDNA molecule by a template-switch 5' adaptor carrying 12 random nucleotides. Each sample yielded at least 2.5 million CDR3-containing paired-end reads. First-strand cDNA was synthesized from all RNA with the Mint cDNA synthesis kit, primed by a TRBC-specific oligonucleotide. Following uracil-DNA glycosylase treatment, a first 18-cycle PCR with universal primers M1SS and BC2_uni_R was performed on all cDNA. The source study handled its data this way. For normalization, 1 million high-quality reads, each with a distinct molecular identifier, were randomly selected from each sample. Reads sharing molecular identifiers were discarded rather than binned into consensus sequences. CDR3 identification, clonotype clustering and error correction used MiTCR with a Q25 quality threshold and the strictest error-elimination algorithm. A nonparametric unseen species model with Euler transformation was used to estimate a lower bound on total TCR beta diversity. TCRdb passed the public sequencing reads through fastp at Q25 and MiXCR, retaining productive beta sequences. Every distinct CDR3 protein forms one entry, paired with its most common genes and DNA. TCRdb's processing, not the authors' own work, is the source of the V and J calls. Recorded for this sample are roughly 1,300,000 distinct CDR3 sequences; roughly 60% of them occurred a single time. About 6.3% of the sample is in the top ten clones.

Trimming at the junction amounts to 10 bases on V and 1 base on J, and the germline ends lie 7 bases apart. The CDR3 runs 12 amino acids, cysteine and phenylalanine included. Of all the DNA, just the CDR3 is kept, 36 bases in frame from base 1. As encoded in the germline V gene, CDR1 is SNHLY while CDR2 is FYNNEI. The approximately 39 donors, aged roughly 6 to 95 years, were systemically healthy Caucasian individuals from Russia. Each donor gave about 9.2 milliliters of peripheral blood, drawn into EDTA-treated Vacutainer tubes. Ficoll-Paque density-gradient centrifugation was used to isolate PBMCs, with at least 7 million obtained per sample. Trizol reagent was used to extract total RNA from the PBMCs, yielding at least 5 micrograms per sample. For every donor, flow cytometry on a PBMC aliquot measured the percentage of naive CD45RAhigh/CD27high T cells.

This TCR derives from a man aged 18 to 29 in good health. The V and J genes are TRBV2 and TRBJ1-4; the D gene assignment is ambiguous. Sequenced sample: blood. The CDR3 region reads CATQGTNEKLFF. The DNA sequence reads TGTGCCACCCAAGGAACTAATGAAAAACTGTTTTTT. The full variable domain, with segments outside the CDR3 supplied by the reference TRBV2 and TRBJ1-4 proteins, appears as EPEVTQTPSHQVTQMGQEVILRCVPISNHLYFYWYRQILGQKVEFLVSFYNNEISEKSEIFDDQFSVERPDGSNFTLKIRSTKLEDSAMYFCATQGTNEKLFFGSGTQLSVL.